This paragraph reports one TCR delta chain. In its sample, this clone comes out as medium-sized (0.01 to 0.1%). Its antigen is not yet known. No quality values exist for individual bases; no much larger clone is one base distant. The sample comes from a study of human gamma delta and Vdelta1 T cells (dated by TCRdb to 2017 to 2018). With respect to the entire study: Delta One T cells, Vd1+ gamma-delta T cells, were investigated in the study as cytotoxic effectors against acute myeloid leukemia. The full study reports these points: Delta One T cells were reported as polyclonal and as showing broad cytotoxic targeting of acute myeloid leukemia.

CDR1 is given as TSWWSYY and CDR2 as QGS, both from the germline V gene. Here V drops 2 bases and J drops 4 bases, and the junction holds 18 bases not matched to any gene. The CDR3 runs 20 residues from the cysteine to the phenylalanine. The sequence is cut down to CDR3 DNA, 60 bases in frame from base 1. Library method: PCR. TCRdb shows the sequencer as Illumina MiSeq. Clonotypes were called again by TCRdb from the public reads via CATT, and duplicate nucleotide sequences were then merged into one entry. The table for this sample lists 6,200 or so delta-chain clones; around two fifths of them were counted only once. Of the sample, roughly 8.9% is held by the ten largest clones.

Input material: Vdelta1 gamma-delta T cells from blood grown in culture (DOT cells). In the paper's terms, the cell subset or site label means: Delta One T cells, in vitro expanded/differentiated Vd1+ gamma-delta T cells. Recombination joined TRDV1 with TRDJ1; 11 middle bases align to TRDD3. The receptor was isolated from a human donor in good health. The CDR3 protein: CALGEGVPTLLGDSVDKLIF. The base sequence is TGTGCTCTTGGGGAAGGTGTCCCTACGTTACTGGGGGATAGCGTCGATAAACTCATCTTT.